This TCR beta chain derives from a study of cytomegalovirus exposure and HLA in healthy donors. Study-wide context: As an earlier analysis found, about 190 million T cells yielded approximately 100 million unique TCR beta sequences.

Germline V CDR1 and CDR2: SEHNR, FQNEAQ (reference sequence). Between the trimmed V and J ends, which lost 6 bases and 1 base, there was a span of 15 bases. CDR3 size: 15 residues. General observations from the study: The only immune exposure information that was available was CMV serostatus. Because they were indistinguishable, some V segments, including TRBV6-2 and TRBV6-3, were excluded. A later analysis found most CMV-associated TCR beta chains apparently HLA-restricted.

Both 60 Vbeta primers and 13 Jbeta primers went into the PCR. Measured with immunoSEQ multiplex PCR; TCRdb has only the in-frame clones, and not every one. Altogether around 100,000 clones are present, 70% being singletons, with the ten largest covering approximately 11%. Comments on this clone: Its antigen remains unknown.

The receptor's source is a middle-aged man in good health and CMV-seropositive. The genes are TRBV7-9 and TRBJ2-5; TRBD2 might be the D (6 bases). Material: PBMCs. CDR3 sequence: CASSVTGLSQETQYF. Written as DNA, the CDR3 is TGTGCCAGCAGTGTGACGGGACTTTCCCAAGAGACCCAGTACTTC.